The 27 T cell receptor beta chains below all came from one sample that was sequenced in a study of blood T cells in healthy people across ages (dated by TCRdb to the mid-2010s). Receptor amplification or capture employed 5' RACE. Sequencing instrument: Illumina HiSeq 2500. A second PCR of about 6 to 11 cycles was performed with a sample-barcoded 5' primer and a J-beta primer mix. TCRdb handled the public reads itself, with Q25 trimming in fastp and clone calling in MiXCR, and kept productive beta chains. Merged by CDR3 protein, the rows form single entries marked with the most common genes and DNA. The sample data list 700,000 or so distinct CDR3 sequences, and 22% of these were observed just once. Clones ranked in the top ten supply 22% of the sample. Material: blood. The source is a man in his 70s in good health.

J is TRBJ2-2 and V is TRBV5-1; TRBD1 is a possible D gene (6 bases). This CDR3 comprises 15 residues. Between the trimmed V and J ends, which lost 0 bases and 4 bases, there was a span of 10 bases. Per the germline V gene, CDR1 is SGHRS and CDR2 is YFSETQ. The CDR3: CASSLVDSITGELFF. For the CDR3, the DNA is TGCGCCAGCAGCTTGGTGGACAGCATCACCGGGGAGCTGTTTTTT.

This rearrangement joins TRBV29-1 to TRBJ2-5; 9 bases are a match to TRBD2. V was pared by 3 bases and J by 1 base, with 12 bases of the junction left unmatched. There are 17 residues in the CDR3. Germline CDR1 and CDR2: SQVTM and ANQGSEA. The CDR3 loop is CSVEGVGTSRSQETQYF. CDR3 nucleotides: TGCAGCGTTGAGGGAGTCGGGACTAGCAGATCCCAAGAGACCCAGTACTTC.

The V gene is TRBV5-1, the J gene TRBJ2-2; 7 bases map to TRBD1. V lost 4 bases and J lost 2; bases outside the gene matches: 8. The CDR3 has 16 residues. Germline V gives CDR1 SGHRS, CDR2 YFSETQ. The CDR3 bases are TGCGCCAGCAGCCTCGTGACAGGGACCAACACCGGGGAGCTGTTTTTT. It translates to CASSLVTGTNTGELFF.

This chain uses TRBV6-5 with TRBJ2-5, with 11 bases fitting TRBD1. Germline loops: CDR1 MNHEY, CDR2 SVGAGI. The length of the CDR3 is 15 residues. V dropped 6 bases and J dropped 11; count of bases not matched to a gene: 14. The chain's CDR3 is CASSSPGTGGYPQYF. As DNA, the CDR3 is TGTGCCAGCAGCTCTCCCGGGACAGGGGGTTATCCGCAGTACTTC.

The V and J genes are TRBV12-3 or TRBV12-4 and TRBJ2-3; D assignment may be TRBD1 or TRBD2 (6 bases each). The V and J ends lost 7 bases and 0 bases respectively, with 11 bases between them. CDR3 length: 14 residues. The CDR3 DNA reads as TGTGCCAGCACTGGGGGGCTGAGCACAGATACGCAGTATTTT. Translating gives CASTGGLSTDTQYF.

This sequence joins TRBV7-3 and TRBJ1-6; D not certain. This CDR3 has 15 residues. The V end was cut by 4 bases, the J end by 0 bases, with 7 bases between. CDR1 is SGHTA, CDR2 FQGTGA, per germline. CDR3 region: CASSSSSSYNSPLHF. The CDR3 DNA reads as TGTGCCAGCAGCTCATCGAGCTCCTATAATTCACCCCTCCACTTT.

The chain carries TRBV7-9 and TRBJ2-4, with TRBD2 matching over 9 bases. CDR3 length: 15 residues. V gave up 3 bases and J gave up 2 bases; unmatched junction bases: 2. Germline loops: CDR1 SEHNR, CDR2 FQNEAQ (reference sequence). CDR3 in amino acids: CASSLLAGSKNIQYF. CDR3 coding DNA: TGTGCCAGCAGCTTGCTAGCGGGATCCAAAAACATTCAGTACTTC.

The table lists this clonotype with a few counts. This rearrangement joins TRBV4-1 to TRBJ2-7; D is possibly TRBD2 (6 bases). Germline CDR1 and CDR2: MGHRA and YSYEKL. The CDR3 is made up of 15 amino acids. V lost 4 bases, J lost 3 bases, and 16 bases lay in between. CDR3 in amino acids: CASSPSEEGIYEQYV. DNA for the CDR3: TGCGCCAGCAGCCCATCCGAGGAGGGGATCTACGAGCAGTACGTC.

The table lists this clonotype with a few counts. V gene TRBV20-1 combines with J gene TRBJ2-5; the D is unclear. The J call is uncertain, as TRBJ2-1 better fits the DNA end. The CDR3 has 11 amino acids. The germline V gene encodes CDR1 DFQATT and CDR2 SNEGSKA (reference sequence). CDR3 amino acids: CSASLDNEQFF. CDR3 DNA sequence: TGCAGTGCTAGTCTGGACAATGAGCAGTTCTTC.

The V call is TRBV27, the J call TRBJ2-1; 7 nucleotides line up with TRBD1. The V gene end was trimmed by 5 bases and the J gene end by 10 bases; junction bases not matched to a gene: 11. Germline V gene data show CDR1 as MNHEY and CDR2 as SMNVEV (reference sequence). CDR3 size: 14 residues. CDR3 sequence: CASSLTTGIGEQFF. Written as DNA, the CDR3 is TGTGCCAGCAGTCTAACGACAGGGATAGGCGAGCAGTTCTTC.

This CDR3 reads CASKGIDTQYF. CDR3 DNA: TGTGCCAGTAAGGGGATCGATACGCAGTATTTT. The genes are TRBV19 and TRBJ2-3; tentatively, D is TRBD1 (5 bases). V lost 7 bases and J 6 bases, leaving 8 bases between the germline ends. The CDR3 length is 11 residues. Germline V CDR1 and CDR2: LNHDA, SQIVND (reference sequence).

This clonotype was counted a few times. The rearrangement links TRBV20-1 to TRBJ2-1; D possibly corresponds to TRBD2 (5 bases). The CDR3 spans 14 residues. V lost 5 bases, J lost 5 bases, and 16 bases lay in between. Looked up from germline, CDR1 is DFQATT and CDR2 is SNEGSKA (reference sequence). The CDR3 DNA follows: TGCAGTGCTTATCACGGGGTGGCGGACAATGAGCAGTTCTTC. It codes for CSAYHGVADNEQFF.

This sequence joins TRBV6-5 and TRBJ1-2; D remains unclear. The V and J ends lost 2 bases and 0 bases respectively, with 4 bases between them. CDR1 and CDR2 from the germline V gene are MNHEY and SVGAGI. The CDR3 totals 13 residues. This CDR3 is CASSYRSNYGYTF. The DNA of the CDR3 is TGTGCCAGCAGTTACAGGTCTAACTATGGCTACACCTTC.

This sequence joins TRBV7-9 and TRBJ2-5; TRBD1 aligns across 9 bases. This CDR3 comprises 15 residues. The trim removed 5 bases at V and 5 bases at J, leaving 9 bases unmatched. CDR1 and CDR2 from the germline V gene are SEHNR and FQNEAQ (reference sequence). The CDR3 spells CASSPRTGVSETQYF. The CDR3 DNA reads TGTGCCAGCAGCCCCAGGACAGGGGTCTCTGAGACCCAGTACTTC.

The chain joins TRBV3-1 to TRBJ1-5; a possible D gene is TRBD1 (5 bases). Germline assignment: CDR1 LGHDT and CDR2 YNNKEL (reference sequence). CDR3 size: 13 residues. V was trimmed by 5 bases and J by 6 bases, leaving 11 bases between them. CDR3 protein: CASSSSRAQPQHF. The CDR3 DNA follows: TGTGCCAGCAGCTCAAGCAGGGCTCAGCCCCAGCATTTT.

The table lists this clonotype with a few counts. The J gene is TRBJ2-1, the V gene TRBV6-2 or TRBV6-3; 15 bases line up with TRBD2. The J segment lost 7 bases and the V segment lost 6 bases, leaving 10 bases of the junction unmatched. This CDR3 region has 17 residues. Germline CDR1 is MNHEY and CDR2 is SVGEGT. The CDR3 nucleotides read TGTGCCAGCAGCCGGACTAGCGGGAGGGCCGGTCGGAATGAGCAGTTCTTC. It yields the protein CASSRTSGRAGRNEQFF.

V and J are TRBV27 and TRBJ1-2; D call uncertain. Germline V gene lookup returns CDR1 MNHEY and CDR2 SMNVEV (reference sequence). The CDR3 loop spans 13 amino acids. V dropped 5 bases and J dropped 5 bases, with 12 bases sitting between them. The CDR3 is CASSRSALYGYTF. The DNA for the CDR3 is TGTGCCAGCAGTCGCTCCGCCTTGTATGGCTACACCTTC.

This chain joins TRBV3-1 and TRBJ1-6; D gene ambiguous. V lost 1 base and J lost 10, with 14 bases in between. The CDR3 is 15 residues long. The germline V gene has CDR1 LGHDT and CDR2 YNNKEL (reference sequence). The CDR3 protein is CASSQGGFRGSPLHF. The CDR3 DNA is TGTGCCAGCAGCCAAGGGGGATTCCGAGGCTCACCCCTCCACTTT.

This clonotype was counted between two and nine times. The V gene is TRBV2, the J gene TRBJ2-5; D uncertain. Trimming shortened V by 11 bases and J by 3 bases, and 10 bases separated the two germline ends. Germline V CDR1 and CDR2: SNHLY, FYNNEI. CDR3 size: 11 residues. This CDR3 reads CALSPEETQYF. The CDR3 DNA sequence: TGTGCCCTCAGCCCCGAAGAGACCCAGTACTTC.

This chain joins TRBV7-2 and TRBJ2-1; TRBD1 might be the D (5 bases). The V end lost 1 base, the J end lost 2 bases, and 9 bases lay between the germline ends. From germline, CDR1 is SGHTA and CDR2 FQGNSA. The CDR3 length is 15 residues. CDR3 nucleotides: TGTGCCAGCAGCTTAGGAGGACAACCCTACAATGAGCAGTTCTTC. Protein: CASSLGGQPYNEQFF.

This clonotype was counted a few times. V is TRBV28 and J is TRBJ2-7, with TRBD1 matching 7 bases. The V gene's germline CDR1 is MDHEN and CDR2 SYDVKM. Trimming cost V 6 bases and J 2 bases; bases outside gene matches: 7. The CDR3 consists of 14 residues. The CDR3 DNA sequence: TGTGCCAGCAGACGACAGGGCTCCACCTACGAGCAGTACTTC. Translating gives CASRRQGSTYEQYF.

This clonotype was observed a few times. The chain is built from TRBV7-2 and TRBJ2-5; D is possibly TRBD2 (6 bases). TRBJ2-1 explains the end of the DNA better; the J call may be wrong. The CDR3 length is 16 residues. Per germline, CDR1 SGHTA and CDR2 FQGNSA. The CDR3 coding sequence is TGTGCCAGCAGCTTTGGACTATCCGCACTGGGCAATGAGCAGTTCTTC. Translation: CASSFGLSALGNEQFF.

There are a few counts of this clonotype. CDR3 region: CSAPTSGDAYNEQFF. CDR3 coding DNA: TGCAGTGCCCCGACTAGTGGGGACGCCTACAATGAGCAGTTCTTC. The chain has TRBV20-1 and TRBJ2-1; D is possibly TRBD2 (6 bases). Per the germline V gene, CDR1 is DFQATT and CDR2 is SNEGSKA (reference sequence). V dropped 6 bases and J dropped 2 bases, with 17 bases sitting between them. The CDR3 has 15 amino acids.

The chain employs TRBV29-1 and TRBJ1-1; TRBD1 aligns across 7 bases. CDR3 length: 14 amino acids. CDR1 and CDR2 (germline): SQVTM, ANQGSEA. Trimming cost V 3 bases and J 6 bases; bases outside gene matches: 10. The DNA for the CDR3 is TGCAGCGTTGAGTCCCGACAGGGAGGGTCTGAAGCTTTCTTT. It translates to CSVESRQGGSEAFF.

This clonotype was found a few times. This chain uses TRBV2 with TRBJ2-2; 7 positions agree with TRBD1. The length of the CDR3 is 14 residues. Losses at the gene ends were 6 bases for V and 5 bases for J; bases not matched to a gene: 6. Germline V gives CDR1 SNHLY, CDR2 FYNNEI. The CDR3 coding sequence is TGTGCCAGCAGGAACCTACAGGGGACCGGGGAGCTGTTTTTT. Protein product: CASRNLQGTGELFF.

The rearrangement joins TRBV20-1 to TRBJ2-7; possible D gene TRBD2, 6 bases. The ends were cut back, 3 bases at V and 5 bases at J, with 11 bases in the middle. The CDR3 is made up of 12 amino acids. The germline gives CDR1 DFQATT, CDR2 SNEGSKA (reference sequence). CDR3 region: CSASRERDEQYF. The CDR3 DNA follows: TGCAGTGCTAGTAGGGAGCGGGACGAGCAGTACTTC.

The rearrangement uses TRBV5-1 and TRBJ2-3; D is ambiguous. The CDR3 loop spans 13 amino acids. Trimming left V 5 bases short and J 2 bases short, with 9 bases between. Germline V CDR1 and CDR2: SGHRS, YFSETQ. The CDR3 sequence: CASRSGTTDTQYF. For the CDR3, the DNA is TGCGCCAGCAGGTCAGGCACCACAGATACGCAGTATTTT.